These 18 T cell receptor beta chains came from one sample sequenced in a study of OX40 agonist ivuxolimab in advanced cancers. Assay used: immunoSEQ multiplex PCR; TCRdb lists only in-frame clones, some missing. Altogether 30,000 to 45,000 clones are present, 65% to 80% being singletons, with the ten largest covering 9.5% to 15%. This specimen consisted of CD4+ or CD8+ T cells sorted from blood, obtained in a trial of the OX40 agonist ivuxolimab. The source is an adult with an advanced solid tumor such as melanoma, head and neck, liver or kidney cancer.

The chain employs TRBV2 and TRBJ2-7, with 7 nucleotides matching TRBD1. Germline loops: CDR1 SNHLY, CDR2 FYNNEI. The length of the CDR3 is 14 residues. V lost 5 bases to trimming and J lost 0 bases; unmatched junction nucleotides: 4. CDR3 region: CASSPDRSSYEQYF. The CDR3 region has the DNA TGTGCCAGCAGTCCGGACAGGAGCTCCTACGAGCAGTACTTC. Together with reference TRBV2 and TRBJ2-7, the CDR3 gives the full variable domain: EPEVTQTPSHQVTQMGQEVILRCVPISNHLYFYWYRQILGQKVEFLVSFYNNEISEKSEIFDDQFSVERPDGSNFTLKIRSTKLEDSAMYFCASSPDRSSYEQYFGPGTRLTVT.

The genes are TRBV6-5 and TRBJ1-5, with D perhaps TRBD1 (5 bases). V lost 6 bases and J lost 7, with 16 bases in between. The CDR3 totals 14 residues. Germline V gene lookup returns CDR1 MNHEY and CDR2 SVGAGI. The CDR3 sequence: CASRISQGSQPQHF. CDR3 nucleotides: TGTGCCAGCAGGATCAGCCAGGGTAGCCAGCCCCAGCATTTT.

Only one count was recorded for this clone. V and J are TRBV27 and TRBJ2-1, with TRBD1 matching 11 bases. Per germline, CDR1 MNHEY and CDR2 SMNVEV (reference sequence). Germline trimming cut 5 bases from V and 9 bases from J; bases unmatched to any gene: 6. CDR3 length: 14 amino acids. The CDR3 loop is CASSGGQGGSEQFF. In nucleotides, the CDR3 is TGTGCCAGCAGTGGGGGACAGGGGGGTAGTGAGCAGTTCTTC.

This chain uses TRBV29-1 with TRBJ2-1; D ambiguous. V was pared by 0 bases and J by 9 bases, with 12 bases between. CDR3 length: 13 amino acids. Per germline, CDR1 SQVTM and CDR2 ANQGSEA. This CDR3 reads CSVEDKLISEQFF. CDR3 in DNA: TGCAGCGTTGAAGATAAGTTGATTAGTGAGCAGTTCTTC.

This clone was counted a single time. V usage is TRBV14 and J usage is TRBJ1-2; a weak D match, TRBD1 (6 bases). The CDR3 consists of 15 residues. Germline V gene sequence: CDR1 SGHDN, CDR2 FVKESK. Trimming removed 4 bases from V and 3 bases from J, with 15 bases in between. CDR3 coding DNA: TGTGCCAGCAGCCCCTCAGGGACACCTTACTATGGCTACACCTTC. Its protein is CASSPSGTPYYGYTF.

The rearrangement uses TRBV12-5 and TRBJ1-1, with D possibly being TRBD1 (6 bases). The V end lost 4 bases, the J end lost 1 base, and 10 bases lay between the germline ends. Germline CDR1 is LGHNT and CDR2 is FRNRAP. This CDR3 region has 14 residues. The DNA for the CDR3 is TGTGCTAGTGGTTCCGGGACATCGAACACTGAAGCTTTCTTT. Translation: CASGSGTSNTEAFF.

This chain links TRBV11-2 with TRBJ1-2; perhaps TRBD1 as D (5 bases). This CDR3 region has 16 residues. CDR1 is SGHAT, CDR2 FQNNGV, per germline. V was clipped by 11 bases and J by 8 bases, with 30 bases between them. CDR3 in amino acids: CAVTPIGQGTRGGYTF. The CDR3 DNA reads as TGTGCCGTCACGCCGATCGGACAAGGGACCCGGGGAGGCTACACCTTC.

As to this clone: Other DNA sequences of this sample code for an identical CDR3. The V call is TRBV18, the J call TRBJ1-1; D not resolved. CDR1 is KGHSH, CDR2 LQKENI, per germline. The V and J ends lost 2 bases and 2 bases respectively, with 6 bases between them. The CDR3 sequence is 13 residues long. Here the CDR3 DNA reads TGTGCCAGCTCACCAAACGGTAACACTGAAGCTTTCTTT. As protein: CASSPNGNTEAFF.

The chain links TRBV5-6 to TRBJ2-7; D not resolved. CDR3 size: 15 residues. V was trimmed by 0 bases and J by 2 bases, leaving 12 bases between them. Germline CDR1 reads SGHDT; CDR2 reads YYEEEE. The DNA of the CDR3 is TGTGCCAGCAGCTTGGTAGGAGCCCTCGCCTACGAGCAGTACTTC. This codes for CASSLVGALAYEQYF.

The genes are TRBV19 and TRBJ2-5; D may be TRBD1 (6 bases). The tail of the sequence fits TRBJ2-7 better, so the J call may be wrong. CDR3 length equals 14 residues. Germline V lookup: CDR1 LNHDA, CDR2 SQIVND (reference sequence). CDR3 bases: TGTGCCAGTAGTCTACAGGGAGATCACTACGAGCAGTACTTC. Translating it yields CASSLQGDHYEQYF.

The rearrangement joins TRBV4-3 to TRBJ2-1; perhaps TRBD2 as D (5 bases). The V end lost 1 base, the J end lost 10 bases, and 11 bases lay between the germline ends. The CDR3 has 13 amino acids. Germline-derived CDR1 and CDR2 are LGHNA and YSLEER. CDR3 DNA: TGCGCCAGCAGCCAAGTGGGAGCGGACGAGCAGTTCTTC. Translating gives CASSQVGADEQFF.

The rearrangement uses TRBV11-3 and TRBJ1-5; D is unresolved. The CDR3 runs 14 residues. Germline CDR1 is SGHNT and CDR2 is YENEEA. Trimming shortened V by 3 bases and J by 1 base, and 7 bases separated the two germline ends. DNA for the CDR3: TGTGCCAGCAGCTTGGCTGAGAGCAATCAGCCCCAGCATTTT. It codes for CASSLAESNQPQHF.

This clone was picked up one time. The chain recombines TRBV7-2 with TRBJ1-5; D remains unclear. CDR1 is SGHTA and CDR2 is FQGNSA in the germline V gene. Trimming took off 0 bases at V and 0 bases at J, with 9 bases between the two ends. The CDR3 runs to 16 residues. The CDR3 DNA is TGTGCCAGCAGCTTAGCTCAGCGCGGTAGCAATCAGCCCCAGCATTTT. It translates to CASSLAQRGSNQPQHF.

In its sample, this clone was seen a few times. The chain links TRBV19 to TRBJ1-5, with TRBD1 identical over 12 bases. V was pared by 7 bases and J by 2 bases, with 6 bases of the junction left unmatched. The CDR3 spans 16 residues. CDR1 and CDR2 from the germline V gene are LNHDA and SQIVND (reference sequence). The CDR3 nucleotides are TGTGCCAGTAAAACGGGACAGGGGGCCGGCAATCAGCCCCAGCATTTT. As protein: CASKTGQGAGNQPQHF. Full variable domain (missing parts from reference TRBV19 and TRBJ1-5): DGGITQSPKYLFRKEGQNVTLSCEQNLNHDAMYWYRQDPGQGLRLIYYSQIVNDFQKGDIAEGYSVSREKKESFPLTVTSAQKNPTAFYLCASKTGQGAGNQPQHFGDGTRLSIL.

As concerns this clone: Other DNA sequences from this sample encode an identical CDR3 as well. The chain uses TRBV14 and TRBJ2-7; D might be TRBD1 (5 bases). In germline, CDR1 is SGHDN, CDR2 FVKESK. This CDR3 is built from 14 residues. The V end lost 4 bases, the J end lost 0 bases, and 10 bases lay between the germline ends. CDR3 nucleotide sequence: TGTGCCAGCAGCCCTCAGGGCATCTCCTACGAGCAGTACTTC. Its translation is CASSPQGISYEQYF.

The CDR3 is CSAGGALHAFF. For the CDR3, the DNA is TGCAGTGCTGGGGGGGCGTTACATGCTTTCTTT. This chain uses TRBV20-1 with TRBJ1-1; D is possibly TRBD1 (6 bases). CDR1 is DFQATT, CDR2 SNEGSKA, per germline (reference sequence). There are 11 residues in the CDR3. Deletions cut 5 bases from V and 11 bases from J, with 15 bases between.

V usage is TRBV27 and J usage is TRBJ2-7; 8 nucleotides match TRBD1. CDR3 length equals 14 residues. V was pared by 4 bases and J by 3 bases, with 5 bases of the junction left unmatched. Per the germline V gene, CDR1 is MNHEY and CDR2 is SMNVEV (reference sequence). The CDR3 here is CASSSSGQGYEQYF. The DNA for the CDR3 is TGTGCCAGCAGTTCCTCCGGACAGGGCTACGAGCAGTACTTC.

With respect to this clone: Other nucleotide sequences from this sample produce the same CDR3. CDR3 sequence: CASSLGGGNQPQHF. CDR3 nucleotide sequence: TGCGCCAGCAGCTTGGGGGGGGGCAATCAGCCCCAGCATTTT. V usage is TRBV5-1 and J usage is TRBJ1-5, with D perhaps matching TRBD1 (5 bases). The CDR3 is made up of 14 amino acids. Deletions cut 0 bases from V and 2 bases from J, with 6 bases between. Looked up from germline, CDR1 is SGHRS and CDR2 is YFSETQ.